What follows are 24 T cell receptor beta chains derived from one specimen sequenced in a study of shared clonotypes between healthy human individuals. Produced via immunoSEQ multiplex PCR; TCRdb's table is partial and in-frame only. The sample consists of more than 2 million clones, just over 90% of them appearing once. Naive CD8 cells comprised CD45RO-negative, CCR7-positively selected cells, excluding terminally differentiated effector memory CD45RA+ cells. The specimen sequenced was naive CD8+ T cells from PBMCs. These TCRs come from a man younger than 30 in good health. Some clones in this sample may be carry-over from other donors' samples.

The CDR3 DNA follows: TGTGCCAGCAGCTTAGGGGAGGCGAGAGGTCAGCCCCAGCATTTT. Residues: CASSLGEARGQPQHF. The rearrangement joins TRBV7-9 to TRBJ1-5; no reliable D call. This CDR3 has 15 residues. Per germline, CDR1 SEHNR and CDR2 FQNEAQ (reference sequence). The V and J ends lost 1 base and 6 bases respectively, with 13 bases between them.

This chain links TRBV2 with TRBJ2-7, with D perhaps matching TRBD2 (5 bases). Germline V gene lookup returns CDR1 SNHLY and CDR2 FYNNEI. The CDR3 consists of 13 residues. V gave up 9 bases and J gave up 0 bases, with 12 bases separating them. CDR3 DNA: TGTGCCAGGGCGGGCCGAAGCTCCTACGAGCAGTACTTC. Translated, it gives CARAGRSSYEQYF.

The chain employs TRBV7-6 and TRBJ2-1; D gene unclear. This CDR3 has 15 residues. The germline V and J ends were trimmed by 1 base and 2 bases, with 9 bases remaining between them. Germline assignment: CDR1 SGHVS and CDR2 FNYEAQ. CDR3 sequence: CASSLGATPYNEQFF. The CDR3 coding sequence is TGTGCCAGCAGCTTAGGGGCTACTCCCTACAATGAGCAGTTCTTC.

V gene TRBV10-3 combines with J gene TRBJ1-1; D is ambiguous. The V gene's germline CDR1 is ENHRY and CDR2 SYGVKD. Trimming took 7 bases from V and 3 from J, leaving 9 bases between them. The CDR3 runs to 12 residues. The CDR3 sequence: CAIKSRDTEAFF. The DNA of the CDR3 is TGTGCCATCAAAAGTCGGGACACTGAAGCTTTCTTT.

On this clone itself: This sample includes further DNA sequences coding for the same CDR3. The chain couples TRBV7-2 to TRBJ1-2; D remains unclear. V lost 1 base and J 2 bases, leaving 5 bases between the germline ends. The germline V gene has CDR1 SGHTA and CDR2 FQGNSA. CDR3 length: 13 residues. For the CDR3, the DNA is TGTGCCAGCAGCTTAGGGCAGAACTATGGCTACACCTTC. Its translation: CASSLGQNYGYTF.

This chain links TRBV19 with TRBJ1-1; D may be TRBD1 (6 bases). Germline CDR1 is LNHDA and CDR2 is SQIVND (reference sequence). This CDR3 has 15 amino acids. Trimming cost V 7 bases and J 1 base, with 16 bases left between them. CDR3 sequence (DNA): TGTGCCAGTAAGGGGGAGGGCGCAGCGAACACTGAAGCTTTCTTT. It yields the protein CASKGEGAANTEAFF.

As DNA, the CDR3 is TGTGCCAGCAGCTTACCCAGACTAGCGGGAGAGGGGGAAAACATTCAGTACTTC. The encoded protein is CASSLPRLAGEGENIQYF. V gene TRBV7-8 combines with J gene TRBJ2-4, with 12 bases matching TRBD2. With 2 bases clipped from V and 5 bases from J, the junction kept 10 bases outside the gene matches. The germline CDR1 and CDR2 sequences are SGHVS and FQNEAQ. CDR3 length: 18 amino acids. Full variable domain (outside the CDR3, taken from reference TRBV7-8 and TRBJ2-4): GAGVSQSPRYKVAKRGQDVALRCDPISGHVSLFWYQQALGQGPEFLTYFQNEAQLDKSGLPSDRFFAERPEGSVSTLKIQRTQQEDSAVYLCASSLPRLAGEGENIQYFGAGTRLSVL.

The chain is built from TRBV7-9 and TRBJ2-3; a weak D match, TRBD2 (6 bases). Germline CDR1 reads SEHNR; CDR2 reads FQNEAQ (reference sequence). The CDR3 is 13 residues long. V lost 1 base, J lost 10 bases, and 12 bases lay in between. Written as DNA, the CDR3 is TGTGCCAGCAGCTTAGGGACTACTCCCGCGCAGTATTTT. This translates into CASSLGTTPAQYF.

As DNA, the CDR3 is TGTGCCAGCAGTATACCGGGTGGCGGGGTGTTTCGATACACTGAAGCTTTCTTT. Amino acids: CASSIPGGGVFRYTEAFF. This chain uses TRBV28 with TRBJ1-1; D ambiguous. The CDR3 runs to 18 residues. Germline CDR1 and CDR2: MDHEN and SYDVKM. The V end lost 5 bases, the J end lost 3 bases, and 25 bases lay between the germline ends.

The rearrangement links TRBV29-1 to TRBJ2-3; D possibly corresponds to TRBD1 (6 bases). V lost 4 bases to trimming and J lost 2 bases, with 13 bases between them. Germline V gene data show CDR1 as SQVTM and CDR2 as ANQGSEA. The CDR3 runs to 14 residues. CDR3 sequence: CSVAGAASTDTQYF. In DNA, the CDR3 is TGCAGCGTTGCAGGGGCCGCATCCACAGATACGCAGTATTTT.

The genes are TRBV11-1 and TRBJ1-4, with D uncertain. Germline CDR1 and CDR2: SGHAT and FQDESV (reference sequence). Trimming removed 2 bases at V and 1 base at J, with 11 bases between. The CDR3 loop spans 16 amino acids. CDR3 sequence reads: CASSLTVRGTNEKLFF. The CDR3 DNA reads as TGTGCCAGCAGCTTAACAGTCCGCGGAACTAATGAAAAACTGTTTTTT.

The CDR3 sequence: CASSLQSGNTIYF. The CDR3 nucleotides read TGTGCCAGCAGTCTGCAGTCTGGAAACACCATATATTTT. The chain carries TRBV27 and TRBJ1-3; D is unresolved. The CDR3 totals 13 residues. Germline V gives CDR1 MNHEY, CDR2 SMNVEV (reference sequence). The V gene lost 5 bases and the J gene lost 1 base, with 6 bases spanning the gap.

V is TRBV13 and J is TRBJ2-7; tentative D call: TRBD2 (5 bases). V lost 3 bases and J 6 bases, leaving 12 bases between the germline ends. Looked up from germline, CDR1 is PRHDT and CDR2 is FYEKMQ (reference sequence). The CDR3 totals 13 residues. The CDR3 DNA is TGTGCCAGCAGCTTCCCGGAGGCCCCCGAGCAGTACTTC. Residues: CASSFPEAPEQYF.

The rearrangement uses TRBV7-9 and TRBJ2-7; D ambiguous. Germline CDR1 is SEHNR and CDR2 is FQNEAQ (reference sequence). There are 13 residues in the CDR3. V lost 7 bases and J 2 bases, leaving 12 bases between the germline ends. This chain's CDR3 is CASTPQNAYEQYF. CDR3 DNA sequence: TGTGCCAGCACCCCACAGAACGCCTACGAGCAGTACTTC.

The V gene is TRBV11-2, the J gene TRBJ1-2; D not certain. The ends were cut back, 6 bases at V and 6 bases at J, with 11 bases in the middle. The CDR3 totals 12 residues. The germline V gene encodes CDR1 SGHAT and CDR2 FQNNGV. CDR3 bases: TGTGCCAGCAGTCATTCCCGGGATGGCTACACCTTC. The encoded protein is CASSHSRDGYTF.

The rearrangement joins TRBV4-1 to TRBJ2-3; D unresolved. Germline lookup yields CDR1 MGHRA and CDR2 YSYEKL. Trimming removed 3 bases at V and 1 base at J, with 17 bases between. The CDR3 runs to 17 residues. The CDR3 here is CASSHFEPAVRTDTQYF. In nucleotides, the CDR3 is TGCGCCAGCAGCCACTTCGAGCCGGCAGTACGCACAGATACGCAGTATTTT.

The rearrangement links TRBV7-9 to TRBJ2-7; D unclear. The CDR3 totals 15 residues. Trimming removed 4 bases from V and 7 bases from J, with 20 bases in between. The germline V gene encodes CDR1 SEHNR and CDR2 FQNEAQ (reference sequence). The CDR3 sequence is CASSSTHDWFREQYF. The CDR3 DNA is TGTGCCAGCAGCTCAACCCATGACTGGTTTAGGGAGCAGTACTTC.

This clone was counted a single time. The chain combines TRBV10-3 with TRBJ2-1, with D unclear. Germline V gene sequence: CDR1 ENHRY, CDR2 SYGVKD. The CDR3 extends over 13 amino acids. The V end was cut by 0 bases, the J end by 4 bases, with 4 bases between. The CDR3 DNA sequence: TGTGCCATCAGTGAGTCGAAGTACAATGAGCAGTTCTTC. Protein product: CAISESKYNEQFF.

The J gene is TRBJ2-7, the V gene TRBV19; 10 nucleotides line up with TRBD1. The CDR3 is 17 amino acids. Germline CDR1 and CDR2: LNHDA and SQIVND (reference sequence). Trimming removed 7 bases from V and 4 bases from J; junction bases left unmatched: 16. The CDR3 sequence: CASMGLRQGAIEYEQYF. The CDR3 DNA reads TGTGCCAGTATGGGACTTCGACAGGGGGCGATCGAATACGAGCAGTACTTC.

This chain uses TRBV11-2 with TRBJ2-2; possibly TRBD1 or TRBD2 for D (6 bases each). The CDR3 sequence is 17 residues long. With 5 bases removed from V and 3 bases from J, the gap between germline ends came to 19 bases. Germline V gene lookup returns CDR1 SGHAT and CDR2 FQNNGV. CDR3 DNA: TGTGCCAGCAGCCCAGGAGGGGGGCTCCTTGACACCGGGGAGCTGTTTTTT. Translating gives CASSPGGGLLDTGELFF.

The chain uses TRBV27 and TRBJ1-1; no firm D call. V lost 5 bases, J lost 6 bases, and 13 bases lay in between. Per the germline V gene, CDR1 is MNHEY and CDR2 is SMNVEV (reference sequence). The CDR3 runs to 13 residues. The CDR3 is CASSIPGVPEAFF. The CDR3 DNA sequence: TGTGCCAGCAGTATACCCGGTGTCCCTGAAGCTTTCTTT.

This clone was detected only once. This sequence joins TRBV11-3 and TRBJ2-1; D uncertain. The V gene lost 0 bases and the J gene lost 4 bases, with 16 bases spanning the gap. Germline values: CDR1 SGHNT, CDR2 YENEEA. The CDR3 is 17 residues long. In DNA, the CDR3 is TGTGCCAGCAGCTTAGATCCGGACCGCCGCCCATACAATGAGCAGTTCTTC. It is translated as CASSLDPDRRPYNEQFF.

On this clone: Other DNA sequences in this specimen translate into the identical CDR3. The J gene is TRBJ1-1, the V gene TRBV7-9; D is perhaps TRBD1 (5 bases). CDR3 length: 15 amino acids. The V end lost 0 bases, the J end lost 0 bases, and 8 bases lay between the germline ends. The V gene's germline CDR1 is SEHNR and CDR2 FQNEAQ (reference sequence). Here the CDR3 DNA reads TGTGCCAGCAGCTTAGCCCCGGGACTGAACACTGAAGCTTTCTTT. Its translation is CASSLAPGLNTEAFF.

The chain couples TRBV25-1 to TRBJ2-7; 7 positions match TRBD1. CDR1 and CDR2 from the germline V gene are MGHDK and SYGVNS. The CDR3 sequence is 13 residues long. V was clipped by 7 bases and J by 2 bases; unmatched bases: 5. The CDR3 nucleotides are TGTGCCAGCAAGGGGACAGTAACCTACGAGCAGTACTTC. This translates into CASKGTVTYEQYF.